These 28 T cell receptor beta chains originate from one sample sequenced in a study of blood T cell repertoires in COVID-19. Repertoires were generated with immunoSEQ multiplex PCR, while TCRdb's copy carries only in-frame clones and drops some. The sample consists of more than 200,000 clones, 80% to 85% of them appearing once. The sample comprised peripheral blood. These receptor sequences come from a woman aged 80 or over with COVID-19, enrolled during active disease.

This chain links TRBV30 with TRBJ1-4; D ambiguous. From germline, CDR1 is GTSNPN and CDR2 SVGIG (reference sequence). V was cut by 0 bases and J by 4 bases, with 18 bases left in between. The CDR3 totals 17 residues. CDR3 DNA sequence: TGTGCCTGGAGTGTGCCAGACTCCGGGGTCCTTAATGAAAAACTGTTTTTT. The encoded protein is CAWSVPDSGVLNEKLFF. The whole variable domain, remainder taken from reference TRBV30 and TRBJ1-4, is SQTIHQWPATLVQPVGSPLSLECTVEGTSNPNLYWYRQAAGRGLQLLFYSVGIGQISSEVPQNLSASRPQDRQFILSSKKLLLSDSGFYLCAWSVPDSGVLNEKLFFGSGTQLSVL.

The chain has TRBV3-1 (or the pseudogene TRBV3-2) and TRBJ2-7, with 11 bases matching TRBD2. Unmatched junction bases numbered 5, after V lost 1 base and J lost 0 bases. The CDR3 is 17 residues long. Germline V gene lookup returns CDR1 LGHDT and CDR2 YNNKEL (reference sequence). CDR3 sequence: CASSQGLAGGISYEQYF. CDR3 bases: TGTGCCAGCAGCCAAGGCCTAGCGGGAGGCATCTCCTACGAGCAGTACTTC.

The V and J genes are TRBV12-3 or TRBV12-4 and TRBJ1-5; D is undetermined. This CDR3 region has 13 residues. The V end was cut by 2 bases, the J end by 5 bases, with 7 bases between. The CDR3 bases are TGTGCCAGCAGTTTAAAGCCGCATCAGCCCCAGCATTTT. It specifies CASSLKPHQPQHF.

The chain is built from TRBV5-5 and TRBJ2-5, with D possibly TRBD1 on 6 matching bases. Germline CDR1 reads SGHKS; CDR2 reads YYEKEE (reference sequence). The CDR3 extends over 12 amino acids. The V and J ends lost 2 bases and 9 bases respectively, with 11 bases between them. CDR3 nucleotide sequence: TGTGCCAGCAGCTTTCAGGGGTGGGCCCAGTACTTC. It codes for CASSFQGWAQYF.

This chain connects TRBV30 to TRBJ2-6; possibly TRBD2 for D (5 bases). V gave up 2 bases and J gave up 6 bases, with 14 bases separating them. The CDR3 extends over 15 amino acids. From germline, CDR1 is GTSNPN and CDR2 SVGIG (reference sequence). This CDR3 reads CAWSPRRGQANVLTF. In DNA form, the CDR3 reads TGTGCCTGGAGTCCTCGGAGAGGGCAGGCCAACGTCCTGACTTTC. Full variable domain (missing parts from reference TRBV30 and TRBJ2-6): SQTIHQWPATLVQPVGSPLSLECTVEGTSNPNLYWYRQAAGRGLQLLFYSVGIGQISSEVPQNLSASRPQDRQFILSSKKLLLSDSGFYLCAWSPRRGQANVLTFGAGSRLTVL.

This chain connects TRBV5-1 to TRBJ1-4; 7 nucleotides line up with TRBD1. This CDR3 is built from 15 residues. V lost 1 base to trimming and J lost 6 bases; unmatched junction nucleotides: 6. CDR1 and CDR2 (germline): SGHRS, YFSETQ. In nucleotides, the CDR3 is TGCGCCAGCAGCTTGCGTGGGACAGTGGATGAAAAACTGTTTTTT. Encoded protein: CASSLRGTVDEKLFF.

The chain has TRBV5-1 and TRBJ2-1; 9 bases match TRBD1. CDR1 SGHRS and CDR2 YFSETQ come from the germline V gene. With V trimmed by 2 bases and J by 2 bases, 5 bases remained unmatched. The CDR3 is made up of 16 amino acids. The CDR3 coding sequence is TGCGCCAGCAGCTTTCCGGGGACAGGGACCTACAATGAGCAGTTCTTC. Amino acid sequence: CASSFPGTGTYNEQFF.

V and J are TRBV27 and TRBJ1-2, with 7 nucleotides matching TRBD1. Germline V gene sequence: CDR1 MNHEY, CDR2 SMNVEV (reference sequence). The V gene end was trimmed by 6 bases and the J gene end by 3 bases; junction bases not matched to a gene: 7. The CDR3 is 14 amino acids. The DNA of the CDR3 is TGTGCCAGCAGGCCGACAGGGTCTCACTATGGCTACACCTTC. It codes for CASRPTGSHYGYTF.

The CDR3 reads CASSLGGQAFYEQYF. In DNA, the CDR3 is TGTGCCAGCAGCTTGGGGGGACAGGCCTTTTACGAGCAGTACTTC. This chain joins TRBV5-4 and TRBJ2-7, with 8 bases that match TRBD1. The CDR3 has 15 residues. Germline V gene lookup returns CDR1 SGHNT and CDR2 YYREEE (reference sequence). V was pared by 0 bases and J by 4 bases, with 6 bases of the junction left unmatched.

The chain links TRBV5-4 to TRBJ2-3; 9 nucleotides align to TRBD2. V lost 3 bases to trimming and J lost 4 bases; unmatched junction nucleotides: 6. Germline CDR1 SGHNT, CDR2 YYREEE (reference sequence). The CDR3 covers 15 residues. CDR3 sequence reads: CASSYRLAASDTQYF. The CDR3 nucleotides are TGTGCCAGCAGCTACCGACTAGCGGCTTCAGATACGCAGTATTTT.

A few counts support this clone. The rearrangement links TRBV5-6 to TRBJ2-7; a weak D match, TRBD1 (9 bases). Trimming took off 4 bases at V and 0 bases at J, with 23 bases between the two ends. The CDR3 is 18 residues long. Germline loops: CDR1 SGHDT, CDR2 YYEEEE. The CDR3 reads CASSPRPGTGTSSYEQYF. The CDR3 nucleotides are TGTGCCAGCAGCCCCCGTCCCGGGACAGGGACTAGCTCCTACGAGCAGTACTTC.

This clone was seen once. The V gene is TRBV3-1 (or the pseudogene TRBV3-2), the J gene TRBJ2-5, with D possibly TRBD1 on 6 matching bases. Trimming removed 4 bases at V and 5 bases at J, with 14 bases between. In germline, CDR1 is LGHDT, CDR2 YNNKEL (reference sequence). The CDR3 length is 14 residues. In DNA form, the CDR3 reads TGTGCCAGCAGCCCGGGACAACCCGGGGAGACCCAGTACTTC. This encodes CASSPGQPGETQYF.

CDR3 nucleotide sequence: TGTGCCAGCAGGGAGGTGGGCACTGAAGCTTTCTTT. Translation: CASREVGTEAFF. The chain recombines TRBV28 with TRBJ1-1; D remains ambiguous. The CDR3 is made up of 12 amino acids. Trimming pared 6 bases from V and 4 bases from J, leaving 9 bases between. Looked up from germline, CDR1 is MDHEN and CDR2 is SYDVKM.

The gene calls are TRBV7-2 and TRBJ2-1; D not resolved. V was pared by 1 base and J by 7 bases, with 11 bases between. This CDR3 has 14 residues. Germline CDR1 reads SGHTA; CDR2 reads FQGNSA. In nucleotides, the CDR3 is TGTGCCAGCAGCTTAGATCCTTTCGGGAATGAGCAGTTCTTC. Amino acids: CASSLDPFGNEQFF.

The CDR3 is CASSEGWTQNTEAFF. CDR3 coding DNA: TGTGCCAGCAGTGAAGGGTGGACACAGAACACTGAAGCTTTCTTT. The chain has TRBV25-1 and TRBJ1-1; TRBD1 is a possible D gene (5 bases). Looked up from germline, CDR1 is MGHDK and CDR2 is SYGVNS. Trimming pared 2 bases from V and 1 base from J, leaving 11 bases between. The length of the CDR3 is 15 residues.

The chain links TRBV18 to TRBJ2-7; D uncertain. The CDR3 consists of 14 residues. Germline-derived CDR1 and CDR2 are KGHSH and LQKENI. Trimming shortened V by 2 bases and J by 0 bases, and 8 bases separated the two germline ends. CDR3 sequence: CASSPNTGSYEQYF. In nucleotides, the CDR3 is TGTGCCAGCTCACCAAATACCGGCTCCTACGAGCAGTACTTC.

The V call is TRBV14, the J call TRBJ2-1, with 10 bases identical to TRBD2. Looked up from germline, CDR1 is SGHDN and CDR2 is FVKESK. This CDR3 comprises 17 residues. V shed 2 bases and J 7 bases; nucleotides not matched to a gene: 11. CDR3 sequence (DNA): TGTGCCAGCAGCCAACTATCGAGCGGGAGGGCCAGAAATGAGCAGTTCTTC. It codes for CASSQLSSGRARNEQFF.

This clone was found a few times. The V and J genes are TRBV7-9 and TRBJ1-4; D is perhaps TRBD1 (6 bases). Trimming pared 5 bases from V and 6 bases from J, leaving 13 bases between. This CDR3 has 14 residues. Germline V gene lookup returns CDR1 SEHNR and CDR2 FQNEAQ (reference sequence). Written as DNA, the CDR3 is TGTGCCAGCAGCCCGGGGGGCGGGGATGAAAAACTGTTTTTT. Protein product: CASSPGGGDEKLFF.

This rearrangement joins TRBV6-5 to TRBJ1-5; unclear D gene. Trimming pared 4 bases from V and 6 bases from J, leaving 10 bases between. The CDR3 extends over 13 amino acids. Germline V gene lookup returns CDR1 MNHEY and CDR2 SVGAGI. The CDR3 coding sequence is TGTGCCAGCAGTTCCCGGCCGGGTCAGCCCCAGCATTTT. Its translation: CASSSRPGQPQHF.

This chain joins TRBV5-1 and TRBJ1-3; a possible D gene is TRBD1 (5 bases). This CDR3 spans 17 amino acids. The germline CDR1 and CDR2 sequences are SGHRS and YFSETQ. Trimming removed 0 bases from V and 0 bases from J, with 13 bases in between. The CDR3 region is CASSLAPPDTSGNTIYF. The CDR3 DNA follows: TGCGCCAGCAGCTTGGCCCCCCCGGACACCTCTGGAAACACCATATATTTT.

The CDR3 loop is CASSLGPRLNTEAFF. CDR3 bases: TGTGCCAGCAGCTTAGGTCCCAGGTTGAACACTGAAGCTTTCTTT. V is TRBV7-2 and J is TRBJ1-1; D gene ambiguous. Germline V gives CDR1 SGHTA, CDR2 FQGNSA. V gave up 1 base and J gave up 0 bases, with 9 bases separating them. This CDR3 is built from 15 residues. Supplemented by reference TRBV7-2 and TRBJ1-1, the full variable domain reads GAGVSQSPSNKVTEKGKDVELRCDPISGHTALYWYRQSLGQGLEFLIYFQGNSAPDKSGLPSDRFSAERTGGSVSTLTIQRTQQEDSAVYLCASSLGPRLNTEAFFGQGTRLTVV.

The V gene is TRBV14, the J gene TRBJ2-1, with D maybe TRBD1 (5 bases). Trimming cost V 4 bases and J 6 bases, with 13 bases left between them. This CDR3 spans 14 amino acids. Germline V gives CDR1 SGHDN, CDR2 FVKESK. The CDR3 protein is CASSLLSGANEQFF. CDR3 sequence (DNA): TGTGCCAGCAGCCTACTCTCTGGGGCCAATGAGCAGTTCTTC. Complete variable domain (other parts from reference TRBV14 and TRBJ2-1): EAGVTQFPSHSVIEKGQTVTLRCDPISGHDNLYWYRRVMGKEIKFLLHFVKESKQDESGMPNNRFLAERTGGTYSTLKVQPAELEDSGVYFCASSLLSGANEQFFGPGTRLTVL.

The rearrangement links TRBV7-9 to TRBJ1-1, with TRBD1 as a possible D gene (5 bases). V was shortened by 7 bases and J by 1 base, with 28 bases between the two germline ends. The CDR3 spans 19 residues. The germline V gene has CDR1 SEHNR and CDR2 FQNEAQ (reference sequence). CDR3 coding DNA: TGTGCCAGCAACGTTAGTCCAGGGTTGCGTCCGACGAAGAACACTGAAGCTTTCTTT. Its translation is CASNVSPGLRPTKNTEAFF.

The sample holds a few counts of this clone. The rearrangement links TRBV30 to TRBJ1-1; tentative D call: TRBD1 (5 bases). This CDR3 region has 13 residues. V gave up 2 bases and J gave up 1 base, with 8 bases separating them. Germline CDR1 GTSNPN, CDR2 SVGIG (reference sequence). Written as DNA, the CDR3 is TGTGCCTGGAGTACAGGACCGAACACTGAAGCTTTCTTT. This sequence encodes CAWSTGPNTEAFF.

This sequence joins TRBV2 and TRBJ2-7; D is uncertain. V lost 4 bases, J lost 3 bases, and 7 bases lay in between. The CDR3 is 12 amino acids. Germline CDR1 SNHLY, CDR2 FYNNEI. CDR3 in DNA: TGTGCCAGCAGTGGATCAGGCTACGAGCAGTACTTC. Translation: CASSGSGYEQYF.

The chain links TRBV5-1 to TRBJ2-3; 12 nucleotides line up with TRBD2. The CDR3 spans 18 residues. Germline V gives CDR1 SGHRS, CDR2 YFSETQ. V dropped 3 bases and J dropped 0; count of bases not matched to a gene: 8. As DNA, the CDR3 is TGCGCCAGCAGCTCCTTGTCTAGCGGGAGGGTCAGCACAGATACGCAGTATTTT. This encodes CASSSLSSGRVSTDTQYF. Using reference TRBV5-1 and TRBJ2-3 for the parts outside the CDR3, the full variable domain is KAGVTQTPRYLIKTRGQQVTLSCSPISGHRSVSWYQQTPGQGLQFLFEYFSETQRNKGNFPGRFSGRQFSNSRSEMNVSTLELGDSALYLCASSSLSSGRVSTDTQYFGPGTRLTVL.

The chain uses TRBV6-5 and TRBJ1-2, with TRBD1 matching over 10 bases. Per the germline V gene, CDR1 is MNHEY and CDR2 is SVGAGI. After removal of 5 bases from V and 9 bases from J, the junction contained 6 bases not matched to a gene. This CDR3 is built from 13 residues. CDR3 coding DNA: TGTGCCAGCAGTCGACAGGGGGCGGGAAGCTACACCTTC. It yields the protein CASSRQGAGSYTF.

This chain joins TRBV7-2 and TRBJ2-3, with D perhaps TRBD2 (7 bases). The V gene's germline CDR1 is SGHTA and CDR2 FQGNSA. The length of the CDR3 is 18 residues. Trimming stripped 5 bases from V and 1 base from J, with 22 bases between. CDR3 in amino acids: CASSPSAMAGARTDTQYF. CDR3 DNA: TGTGCCAGCAGCCCATCCGCCATGGCGGGGGCGCGCACAGATACGCAGTATTTT.